This record covers a single T cell receptor (beta chain). This specimen comes from a study of T cell repertoires in cytomegalovirus infection. Study details: Through public TCR beta signatures, both CMV infection and matching HLA type were indicated.

Trimming removed 2 bases from V and 7 bases from J, with 14 bases in between. The CDR3 sequence is 15 residues long. MiXCR was run by TCRdb on the reads, yielding one entry per CDR3 protein. Altogether hundreds of thousands of distinct CDR3 sequences are present, about 24% being singletons, with the ten largest covering approximately 8%. Sequencing was carried out using CD8+ T cells from PBMCs. The chain is built from TRBV12-3 or TRBV12-4 and TRBJ1-4; D is perhaps TRBD1 (5 bases). This TCR derives from a human donor in good health (CMV status not recorded). Some clones in this sample may be carry-over from other donors' samples. The CDR3 is CASSLYWGRGEKLFF. In DNA form, the CDR3 reads TGTGCCAGCAGTTTATACTGGGGCCGGGGTGAAAAACTGTTTTTT.